These 25 T cell receptor beta chains share one sample of origin, sequenced in a study of OX40 agonist ivuxolimab in advanced cancers. The method was immunoSEQ multiplex PCR; TCRdb's version includes in-frame clones alone and lacks a portion of them. The sample holds 100,000 to 150,000 clones, about 93% seen once. This material consisted of CD4+ or CD8+ T cells sorted from blood, taken in a trial of the OX40 agonist ivuxolimab. The receptors stem from an adult with an advanced solid tumor such as melanoma, head and neck, liver or kidney cancer.

This clone appeared a single time. The chain carries TRBV10-3 and TRBJ2-1, with D possibly called TRBD1 or TRBD2 (5 bases each). V shed 5 bases and J shed 6 bases, with 11 bases lying between them. The V gene's germline CDR1 is ENHRY and CDR2 SYGVKD. The CDR3 spans 13 residues. CDR3 in DNA: TGTGCCATCAGTCTAACTGGGACCAATGAGCAGTTCTTC. The encoded protein is CAISLTGTNEQFF.

The rearrangement joins TRBV28 to TRBJ1-3, with D unclear. CDR1 and CDR2 from the germline V gene are MDHEN and SYDVKM. The CDR3 extends over 17 amino acids. Trimming removed 6 bases from V and 6 bases from J, with 24 bases in between. This CDR3 is CASRPAQTLIHANTIYF. The DNA for the CDR3 is TGTGCCAGCAGGCCCGCACAGACTCTTATCCACGCAAACACCATATATTTT.

The chain uses TRBV4-3 and TRBJ2-3, with 9 nucleotides matching TRBD2. The junction had 8 bases not matched to a gene; V was cut back by 2 bases and J by 5 bases. Germline CDR1 reads LGHNA; CDR2 reads YSLEER. This CDR3 comprises 16 residues. CDR3 residues: CASSQYPGLAEDTQYF. CDR3 DNA sequence: TGCGCCAGCAGCCAATATCCGGGACTAGCAGAAGATACGCAGTATTTT.

J is TRBJ2-1 and V is TRBV5-1; maybe TRBD2 (5 bases). The CDR3 extends over 16 amino acids. The V gene's germline CDR1 is SGHRS and CDR2 YFSETQ. The ends were cut back, 0 bases at V and 8 bases at J, with 18 bases in the middle. The DNA for the CDR3 is TGCGCCAGCAGCTTGGGCCCCTCGGCCGGAGGCCATGAGCAGTTCTTC. Its protein product is CASSLGPSAGGHEQFF.

The rearrangement links TRBV28 to TRBJ2-1, with D tentatively TRBD1 or TRBD2 (5 bases each). With 2 bases removed from V and 4 bases from J, the gap between germline ends came to 18 bases. Germline CDR1 and CDR2: MDHEN and SYDVKM. The CDR3 consists of 17 residues. As DNA, the CDR3 is TGTGCCAGCAGTTTAGGGGGTTCGAGCGGTTCTTACAATGAGCAGTTCTTC. As protein: CASSLGGSSGSYNEQFF.

The chain carries TRBV28 and TRBJ2-3; 12 bases are a match to TRBD2. CDR3 length: 17 amino acids. Germline trimming cut 2 bases from V and 1 base from J; bases unmatched to any gene: 4. Germline CDR1 and CDR2: MDHEN and SYDVKM. The CDR3 reads CASSLGRLAGGTDTQYF. In DNA form, the CDR3 reads TGTGCCAGCAGTTTAGGGAGACTAGCGGGGGGCACAGATACGCAGTATTTT.

The chain links TRBV6-6 to TRBJ2-3; 11 nucleotides match TRBD2. CDR3 length: 14 residues. Germline lookup yields CDR1 MNHNY and CDR2 SVGAGI (reference sequence). V was pared by 6 bases and J by 3 bases, with 2 bases of the junction left unmatched. Here the CDR3 reads CASSLAGGTDTQYF. The CDR3 coding sequence is TGTGCCAGCAGCCTAGCGGGAGGAACAGATACGCAGTATTTT.

This sequence joins TRBV5-1 and TRBJ2-3, with TRBD1 identical over 7 bases. This CDR3 has 17 residues. Germline CDR1 and CDR2: SGHRS and YFSETQ. J lost 0 bases, V lost 0 bases, and 7 bases had no gene match. The CDR3 bases are TGCGCCAGCAGCTTGGGGGTTTACAGGGGTAGCACAGATACGCAGTATTTT. Translating gives CASSLGVYRGSTDTQYF.

The genes are TRBV9 and TRBJ2-3; D possibly uses TRBD1 or TRBD2 (5 bases each). This CDR3 has 15 residues. The germline V gene has CDR1 SGDLS and CDR2 YYNGEE. V was pared by 1 base and J by 2 bases, with 11 bases between. In DNA, the CDR3 is TGTGCCAGCAGCGTATCTGGGACGGCCACAGATACGCAGTATTTT. Amino acid sequence: CASSVSGTATDTQYF.

This clone was seen more than once but under ten times. The V and J genes are TRBV7-9 and TRBJ1-6; D unresolved. This CDR3 spans 13 amino acids. The germline CDR1 and CDR2 sequences are SEHNR and FQNEAQ (reference sequence). V dropped 1 base and J dropped 7 bases, with 5 bases sitting between them. CDR3 residues: CASSLEGNSPLHF. CDR3 bases: TGTGCCAGCAGCTTAGAAGGCAATTCACCCCTCCACTTT.

This clone was recorded only once. The V gene is TRBV7-2, the J gene TRBJ2-3; perhaps D is TRBD1 or TRBD2 (6 bases each). The CDR3 runs 16 residues. Germline V CDR1 and CDR2: SGHTA, FQGNSA. V was cut by 0 bases and J by 1 base, with 11 bases left in between. In DNA form, the CDR3 reads TGTGCCAGCAGCTTAGCCCGGGGGCTGGGCACAGATACGCAGTATTTT. It translates to CASSLARGLGTDTQYF.

This sequence joins TRBV27 and TRBJ2-3, with D unclear. CDR1 is MNHEY, CDR2 SMNVEV, per germline (reference sequence). The germline V and J ends were trimmed by 8 bases and 2 bases, with 5 bases remaining between them. This CDR3 region has 11 residues. The CDR3 DNA reads as TGTGCCAGCGGATCCACAGATACGCAGTATTTT. This codes for CASGSTDTQYF.

The CDR3 is CASRDSTSGPYEQYF. The CDR3 DNA reads as TGTGCCAGCAGAGACTCGACTAGCGGCCCCTACGAGCAGTACTTC. The chain employs TRBV6-1 and TRBJ2-7, with TRBD2 identical over 9 bases. From germline, CDR1 is MNHNS and CDR2 SASEGT. CDR3 length equals 15 residues. The J segment lost 2 bases and the V segment lost 6 bases, leaving 8 bases of the junction unmatched.

The chain links TRBV18 to TRBJ2-5; D is undetermined. CDR1 and CDR2 (germline): KGHSH, LQKENI. This CDR3 is 13 amino acids long. V lost 2 bases, J lost 1 base, and 5 bases lay in between. The CDR3 region has the DNA TGTGCCAGCTCACCAGGGATCCAAGAGACCCAGTACTTC. As protein: CASSPGIQETQYF.

V and J are TRBV28 and TRBJ1-5; D not resolved. CDR1 MDHEN and CDR2 SYDVKM come from the germline V gene. This CDR3 has 14 amino acids. V was trimmed by 6 bases and J by 3 bases, leaving 12 bases between them. The CDR3 region is CASRTGVLNQPQHF. The CDR3 DNA reads TGTGCCAGCAGAACCGGGGTCCTCAATCAGCCCCAGCATTTT.

V usage is TRBV5-6 and J usage is TRBJ2-7; D remains ambiguous. Germline CDR1 reads SGHDT; CDR2 reads YYEEEE. The CDR3 runs 13 residues. Between the trimmed V and J ends, which lost 3 bases and 2 bases, there was a span of 9 bases. CDR3 DNA sequence: TGTGCCAGCAGCTGGGCCAGGACCTACGAGCAGTACTTC. Protein: CASSWARTYEQYF.

The chain is built from TRBV7-2 and TRBJ2-1; D is perhaps TRBD1 or TRBD2 (6 bases each). CDR1 and CDR2 from the germline V gene are SGHTA and FQGNSA. There are 16 residues in the CDR3. V lost 0 bases to trimming and J lost 9 bases, with 18 bases between them. The CDR3 sequence is CASSLAPGLTRGEQFF. The CDR3 bases are TGTGCCAGCAGCTTAGCCCCGGGACTCACCAGGGGTGAGCAGTTCTTC.

The V call is TRBV6-4, the J call TRBJ1-2; D is unclear. The CDR3 spans 12 residues. Germline V gene data show CDR1 as MRHNA and CDR2 as SNTAGT. V lost 6 bases and J 4 bases, leaving 9 bases between the germline ends. For the CDR3, the DNA is TGTGCCAGCAGGGTCGGGTTCTATGGCTACACCTTC. Amino acids: CASRVGFYGYTF.

The V gene is TRBV25-1, the J gene TRBJ2-1; TRBD2 matches at 9 bases. The CDR3 length is 14 residues. The V and J ends lost 5 bases and 6 bases, in that order; junction bases with no gene match: 5. Germline V gives CDR1 MGHDK, CDR2 SYGVNS. CDR3 sequence reads: CASSLAGARNEQFF. In nucleotides, the CDR3 is TGTGCCAGCAGTTTAGCGGGAGCCCGCAATGAGCAGTTCTTC.

CDR3 protein: CASSFSGTGLQETQYF. The CDR3, as DNA: TGTGCCAGCAGCTTTTCCGGGACAGGACTTCAAGAGACCCAGTACTTC. V and J are TRBV7-2 and TRBJ2-5; 8 bases agree with TRBD1. The CDR3 sequence is 16 residues long. The V gene end was trimmed by 3 bases and the J gene end by 2 bases; junction bases not matched to a gene: 8. The V gene's germline CDR1 is SGHTA and CDR2 FQGNSA.

The chain links TRBV7-9 to TRBJ2-1, with D perhaps TRBD2 (6 bases). Deletions cut 5 bases from V and 4 bases from J, with 15 bases between. Germline values: CDR1 SEHNR, CDR2 FQNEAQ (reference sequence). CDR3 size: 15 residues. For the CDR3, the DNA is TGTGCCAGCAGCCTAGGGACTCTTTATTACAATGAGCAGTTCTTC. It specifies CASSLGTLYYNEQFF. Full variable domain (remainder filled in from reference TRBV7-9 and TRBJ2-1): DTGVSQNPRHKITKRGQNVTFRCDPISEHNRLYWYRQTLGQGPEFLTYFQNEAQLEKSRLLSDRFSAERPKGSFSTLEIQRTEQGDSAMYLCASSLGTLYYNEQFFGPGTRLTVL.

The chain has TRBV7-2 and TRBJ2-2, with 7 bases matching TRBD2. V shed 5 bases, J shed 2 bases, and the junction held 11 bases outside the gene matches. The V gene's germline CDR1 is SGHTA and CDR2 FQGNSA. The CDR3 spans 17 residues. In DNA, the CDR3 is TGTGCCAGCAGCCAAAGACCCAGCGGGGAAAACACCGGGGAGCTGTTTTTT. Translated, it gives CASSQRPSGENTGELFF.

V and J are TRBV7-9 and TRBJ2-3, with TRBD1 as a possible D gene (5 bases). The germline V gene has CDR1 SEHNR and CDR2 FQNEAQ (reference sequence). The CDR3 has 15 residues. V was trimmed by 6 bases and J by 2 bases, leaving 15 bases between them. The CDR3: CASRERWTTTDTQYF. CDR3 sequence (DNA): TGTGCCAGCAGGGAGCGATGGACAACCACAGATACGCAGTATTTT.

V and J are TRBV4-1 and TRBJ1-4; 10 positions agree with TRBD1. The junction had 3 bases not matched to a gene; V was cut back by 1 base and J by 10 bases. Germline V gives CDR1 MGHRA, CDR2 YSYEKL. The CDR3 is 14 amino acids. As DNA, the CDR3 is TGCGCCAGCAGCCAAGGACAGGGGGCCCGAAAACTGTTTTTT. Translating gives CASSQGQGARKLFF.

This chain joins TRBV6-1 and TRBJ1-2; 7 bases agree with TRBD1. Germline V gene sequence: CDR1 MNHNS, CDR2 SASEGT. V shed 6 bases, J shed 7 bases, and the junction held 8 bases outside the gene matches. The CDR3 spans 13 residues. The CDR3 protein is CASRPTGKSGYTF. Here the CDR3 DNA reads TGTGCCAGCAGGCCGACAGGGAAATCTGGCTACACCTTC.